The entry that follows covers one T cell receptor beta chain sequence. Antigen unknown. A much larger clone differs by one base, so this may be a read error. Template material for amplifying TCR beta CDR3 regions consisted of RNA transcripts. Researchers ran a first-round RT-PCR on the TCR CDR3 using the HTBI primer set. TCRdb fed the multiplex PCR reads into MiXCR, producing one record per CDR3 protein. The table lists 250,000 to 400,000 distinct CDR3 sequences, approximately 15% of them singletons, with about a third in the top ten. This entry belongs to a study of T cells in Graves' hyperthyroidism and ophthalmopathy. This CDR3 comprises 16 residues. CDR1 SEHNR and CDR2 FQNEAQ come from the germline V gene (reference sequence). General study findings and limits: Most clonotypes that expanded in the thyroid above 0.001 also showed up in blood. Progression to ophthalmopathy was predicted a median of roughly seven months early.

Thyroid ultrasound, orbital computed tomography, clinical symptoms, and serum thyroxine and TRAb underpinned diagnoses. The sample comprised blood. This sequence was found in a woman in her thirties or forties with Graves' ophthalmopathy. This chain joins TRBV7-9 and TRBJ2-1; 11 bases agree with TRBD2. CDR3 sequence: CASSSSGRLSHNEQFF. The CDR3 nucleotides are TGTGCCAGCAGTTCTAGCGGGAGGCTCTCCCACAATGAGCAGTTCTTC.